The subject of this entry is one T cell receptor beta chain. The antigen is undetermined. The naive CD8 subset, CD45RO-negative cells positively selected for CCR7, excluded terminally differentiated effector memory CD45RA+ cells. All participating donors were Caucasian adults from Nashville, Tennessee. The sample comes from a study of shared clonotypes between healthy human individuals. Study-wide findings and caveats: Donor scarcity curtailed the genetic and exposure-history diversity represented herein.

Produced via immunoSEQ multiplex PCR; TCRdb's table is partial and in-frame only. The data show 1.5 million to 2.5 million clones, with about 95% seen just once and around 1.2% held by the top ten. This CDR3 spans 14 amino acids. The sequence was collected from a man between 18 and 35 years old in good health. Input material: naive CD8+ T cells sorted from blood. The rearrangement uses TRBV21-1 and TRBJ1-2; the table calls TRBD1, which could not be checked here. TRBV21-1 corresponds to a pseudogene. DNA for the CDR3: TGTGCCAGCAGCAAATCGATCCAGGGAACCGGCTACACCTTC. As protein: CASSKSIQGTGYTF.